This is a list of T cell receptor beta chains from one sample in a study of T cell repertoires in cytomegalovirus infection. Antigen specificity for these receptors is unknown. TCRdb reprocessed the reads via MiXCR and lists one record per CDR3 protein. This table holds hundreds of thousands of distinct CDR3 sequences, 31% found once. The source material was cultured CD8+ T cells from PBMCs, sampled from culture after CMV antigen stimulation. All receptors derive from a human donor in good health (CMV status not recorded). Some clones in this sample may be carry-over from other donors' samples. Both conserved end residues are part of each CDR3. The order of the fields is clone size, J gene, V gene, D gene, CDR3 length, CDR3 DNA, CDR3 protein. A D gene is named only where the DNA matches it firmly. Clone size appears in some rows only: once, few, many, or a class for an expanded clone.

- TRBJ1-2 TRBV4-1 TRBD1 14 TGCGCCAGCAGCCGCCGGGACAGAATCCATGGCTACACCTTC CASSRRDRIHGYTF
- TRBJ1-1 TRBV7-9 - 14 TGTGCCAGCAGCTTAGAGGGAAGTCTGACTGAAGCTTTCTTT CASSLEGSLTEAFF
- TRBJ1-1 TRBV6-1 TRBD1 13 TGTGCCAGCGGAATTTCCGGGACAGCTGAAGCTTTCTTT CASGISGTAEAFF
- TRBJ2-5 TRBV7-7 - 15 TGTGCTAGCAGCTTAGATCTCGCGGAGCAAGAGACCCAGTACTTC CASSLDLAEQETQYF
- TRBJ2-1 TRBV7-3 - 19 TGTGCCAGCAGCTTAAGAGGGGGGACTTTTTTCCCCCTTGACAATGAGCAGTTCTTC CASSLRGGTFFPLDNEQFF
few TRBJ2-5 TRBV28 TRBD1 18 TGTGCCAGCAGTTTCCCACGGGACAGAACAAAATATCAAGAGACCCAGTACTTC CASSFPRDRTKYQETQYF
few TRBJ2-1 TRBV5-5 TRBD1 14 TGTGCCAGCAGCGCGGACAGGGGGCGGAATGAGCAGTTCTTC CASSADRGRNEQFF
many TRBJ2-2 TRBV5-1 TRBD2 15 TGCGCCAGCAGCGCGGGACTAGCGGGGACCGGGGAGCTGTTTTTT CASSAGLAGTGELFF
- TRBJ2-1 TRBV9 TRBD2 17 TGTGCCAGCAGCAACCCGAGAAGCGGGGAATCCTACAATGAGCAGTTCTTC CASSNPRSGESYNEQFF
- TRBJ1-6 TRBV14 - 17 TGTGCCAGCAGCCGACGTGTAGGGGGGTGGAATAATTCACCCCTCCACTTT CASSRRVGGWNNSPLHF
few TRBJ1-2 TRBV7-4 - 12 TGTGCCAGCAGCGAGCGTGCTGACGGCTACACCTTC CASSERADGYTF
- TRBJ2-4 TRBV5-6 - 13 TGTGCCAGCAGCTTGGACGGGAAAAACATTCAGTACTTC CASSLDGKNIQYF
few TRBJ2-1 TRBV28 TRBD2 15 TGTGCCAGCAGTTTAATAGCGGGGGGGGATGATGAGCAGTTCTTC CASSLIAGGDDEQFF
- TRBJ1-1 TRBV4-1 - 16 TGCGCCAGCAGCCAAACCCCCCCTGGGGGCGGCACTGAAGCTTTCTTT CASSQTPPGGGTEAFF
- TRBJ2-5 TRBV27 TRBD1 16 TGTGCCAGCAGTTCCCGCAAGGGGGCAGGGAAAGAGACCCAGTACTTC CASSSRKGAGKETQYF
- TRBJ1-1 TRBV7-9 TRBD1 18 TGTGCCAGCAGCTTAGAGCCGGACAGGGGGCTGGAGAACACTGAAGCTTTCTTT CASSLEPDRGLENTEAFF
- TRBJ2-2 TRBV27 TRBD1 14 TGTGCCAGCAGTTTAGAACAGGGGAACGGGGAGCTGTTTTTT CASSLEQGNGELFF
few TRBJ2-5 TRBV7-9 - 16 TGTGCCAGCAGCTTAGGAGTCTCCGGGTTCCAAGAGACCCAGTACTTC CASSLGVSGFQETQYF
few TRBJ1-2 TRBV12-3/TRBV12-4 - 15 TGTGCCAGCAGTTTAACAGGGCTAGGCGACTATGGCTACACCTTC CASSLTGLGDYGYTF
few TRBJ2-5 TRBV6-5 TRBD1 16 TGTGCCAGCAGCCTGACAGGGGGCACCCTACAAGAGACCCAGTACTTC CASSLTGGTLQETQYF
few TRBJ2-7 TRBV7-9 TRBD1 19 TGTGCCAGCAGCTCGAGCATGGGGGCCCCCCGGGACAGGAGGTACGAGCAGTACTTC CASSSSMGAPRDRRYEQYF
- TRBJ2-7 TRBV7-4 - 15 TGTGCCAGCAGCTTAGCCCAGGGTCGGGTCAACGAGCAGTACTTC CASSLAQGRVNEQYF
few TRBJ1-1 TRBV10-3 TRBD1 15 TGTGCCATCAGTGAGGTTACAGGGGTGAACACTGAAGCTTTCTTT CAISEVTGVNTEAFF
many TRBJ2-1 TRBV11-3 TRBD1 15 TGTGCCAGCAGCCTGGGACAGGGGTATTCTAATGAGCAGTTCTTC CASSLGQGYSNEQFF
- TRBJ2-2 TRBV19 TRBD2 20 TGTGCCAGTAGTATAGATACGGGACTAGCGGGGGGGCAAGGCACCGGGGAGCTGTTTTTT CASSIDTGLAGGQGTGELFF
few TRBJ1-1 TRBV18 - 14 TGTGCCAGCTCAGTATGGGTTGTGAACACTGAAGCTTTCTTT CASSVWVVNTEAFF
many TRBJ2-1 TRBV7-9 - 11 TGTGCCAGCAGCCATCGATATGAGCAGTTCTTC CASSHRYEQFF
- TRBJ2-5 TRBV6-5 - 12 TGTGCCAGCGTAGGAAACCAAGAGACCCAGTACTTC CASVGNQETQYF
- TRBJ1-1 TRBV6-1 - 15 TGTGCCAGCACCGCCGGGGCCTTGCTGAACACTGAAGCTTTCTTT CASTAGALLNTEAFF
many TRBJ2-3 TRBV7-9 TRBD2 19 TGTGCCAGCAGCTTAGTGTTTCGGCTAGCGGGGGCCCTCGCCGATACGCAGTATTTT CASSLVFRLAGALADTQYF
- TRBJ1-2 TRBV6-5 TRBD1 18 TGTGCCAGCAGTTACCTTTACATCGGACAGGGGGGAGGCTATGGCTACACCTTC CASSYLYIGQGGGYGYTF
few TRBJ2-5 TRBV7-2 - 14 TGTGCCAGCAGCTTCAGGCTTACCCAAGAGACCCAGTACTTC CASSFRLTQETQYF
- TRBJ1-5 TRBV4-3 - 15 TGCGCCAGCAGCCAAGAAAGTCGGGGTACTCAGCCCCAGCATTTT CASSQESRGTQPQHF
few TRBJ2-7 TRBV7-9 TRBD1 15 TGTGCCAGCAGCTCCACTCGGACAGGGGGCTACGAGCAGTACTTC CASSSTRTGGYEQYF
- TRBJ2-3 TRBV11-2 TRBD2 11 TGTGCCAGCAGCTCAGCGGGGGGGCAGTATTTT CASSSAGGQYF